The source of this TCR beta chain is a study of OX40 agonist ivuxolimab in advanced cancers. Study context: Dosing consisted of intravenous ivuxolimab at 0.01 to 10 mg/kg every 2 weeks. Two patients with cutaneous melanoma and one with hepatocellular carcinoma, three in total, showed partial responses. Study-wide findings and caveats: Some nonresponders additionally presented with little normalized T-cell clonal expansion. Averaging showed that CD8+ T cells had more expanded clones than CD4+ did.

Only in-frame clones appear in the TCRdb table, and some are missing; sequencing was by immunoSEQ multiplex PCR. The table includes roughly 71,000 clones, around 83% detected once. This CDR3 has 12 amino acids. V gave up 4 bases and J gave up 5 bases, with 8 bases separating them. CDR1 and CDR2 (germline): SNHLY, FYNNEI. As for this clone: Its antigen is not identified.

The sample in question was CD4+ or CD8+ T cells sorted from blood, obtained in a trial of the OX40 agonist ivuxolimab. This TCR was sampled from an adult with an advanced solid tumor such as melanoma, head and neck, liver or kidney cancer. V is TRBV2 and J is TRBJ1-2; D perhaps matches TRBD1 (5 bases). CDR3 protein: CASSVTAYGYTF. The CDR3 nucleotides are TGTGCCAGCAGTGTGACAGCATATGGCTACACCTTC.